This T cell receptor (beta chain) originates from a study of T cell responses to AZD1222 COVID-19 vaccine. Sequenced by immunoSEQ multiplex PCR; TCRdb stores in-frame clones only, minus some. The profile covers 150,000 to 200,000 clones, with 88% appearing a single time and around 10% taken by the ten largest. Germline CDR1 and CDR2: SGHAT and FQNNGV. CDR3 size: 15 residues. The V gene end was trimmed by 6 bases and the J gene end by 1 base; junction bases not matched to a gene: 7. This TCR derives from an adult who received the AZD1222 COVID-19 vaccine. This specimen consisted of peripheral blood, obtained 28 days after the second AZD1222 dose. The genes are TRBV11-2 and TRBJ2-5; TRBD1 matches 8 bases. The CDR3 reads CASSRTGGPQETQYF. In DNA form, the CDR3 reads TGTGCCAGCAGTCGTACAGGGGGACCCCAAGAGACCCAGTACTTC.